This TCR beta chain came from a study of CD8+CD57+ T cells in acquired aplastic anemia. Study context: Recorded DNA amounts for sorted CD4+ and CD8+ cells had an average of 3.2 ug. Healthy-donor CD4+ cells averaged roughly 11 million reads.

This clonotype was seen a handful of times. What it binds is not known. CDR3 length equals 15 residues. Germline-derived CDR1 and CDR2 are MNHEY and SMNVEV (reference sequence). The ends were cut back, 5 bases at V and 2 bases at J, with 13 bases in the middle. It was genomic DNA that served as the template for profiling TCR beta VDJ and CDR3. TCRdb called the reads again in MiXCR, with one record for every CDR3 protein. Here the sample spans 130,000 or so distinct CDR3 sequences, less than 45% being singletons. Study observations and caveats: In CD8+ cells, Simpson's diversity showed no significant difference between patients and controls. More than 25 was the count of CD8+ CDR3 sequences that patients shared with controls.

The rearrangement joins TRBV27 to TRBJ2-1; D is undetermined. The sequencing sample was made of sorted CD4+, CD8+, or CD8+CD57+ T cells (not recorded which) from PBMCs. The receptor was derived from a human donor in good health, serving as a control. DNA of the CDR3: TGTGCCAGCAGTCCCCCGGGCAGGCCCTACAATGAGCAGTTCTTC. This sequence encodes CASSPPGRPYNEQFF.